The present T cell receptor beta chain was sequenced within a study of read filtering for tumor transcriptome and immune sequencing. Study at large: After DNase treatment, RNA was made into whole-transcriptome libraries. TCR-mapped reads were about 4.05 to 11 million with IR-seq versus roughly 75 to 1,400 with RNA-seq. Study-wide results and caveats: Single-read clonotypes: roughly 80% of IR-seq clonotypes (about 3.5% of reads), 74.6% of RNA-seq clonotypes (roughly 49% of reads).

Only a few counts were recorded for this clonotype. Its cognate antigen is unknown. The library was built from roughly 400 ng RNA with molecular barcoded adaptors for alpha/delta and beta/gamma chains. TCRdb redid the calling of the reads with MiXCR, one entry per CDR3 protein. The top ten hold around 47% of the sample, which has approximately 25,000 distinct CDR3 sequences, approximately 15% seen once. The CDR3 covers 12 residues. Looked up from germline, CDR1 is MGHRA and CDR2 is YSYEKL. J was trimmed by 13 bases and V by 3 bases; bases with no gene match: 6. This TCR derives from a donor aged 40 or older with multiple myeloma. The genes are TRBV4-1 and TRBJ2-1, with 7 nucleotides matching TRBD2. Sequenced material: a population of CD138-negative cells sorted from bone marrow. DNA for the CDR3: TGCGCCAGCAGCCAGGGAGGGATGATTCAGTTCTTC. Translation: CASSQGGMIQFF.